Listed below are T cell receptor beta chains from one sample, sequenced in a study of OX40 agonist ivuxolimab in advanced cancers. Profiled with immunoSEQ multiplex PCR; TCRdb holds only in-frame clones, not every one. The sample gives roughly 9,900 clones, over 60% of which show up once; 21% is in the top ten. This material consisted of CD4+ or CD8+ T cells sorted from blood, taken in a trial of the OX40 agonist ivuxolimab. The receptors derive from an adult with an advanced solid tumor such as melanoma, head and neck, liver or kidney cancer. Both conserved end residues are part of each CDR3. The D gene is left open where the match is weak. Rows give clone size only sometimes, using once, few, many, or a class for an expanded clone.

d_gene	v_gene	abundance	j_gene	CDR3nt	CDR3aa
TRBD1	TRBV6-1	-	TRBJ2-1	TGTGCCACCCGGACAGGGGGCTTCGTAAATGAGCAGTTCTTC	CATRTGGFVNEQFF
-	TRBV19	-	TRBJ2-7	TGTGCCAGTAGTGTAGGGTACGAGCAGTACTTC	CASSVGYEQYF
-	TRBV27	-	TRBJ1-5	TGTGCCAGCAGGCAGTTACCTAGCAATCAGCCCCAGCATTTT	CASRQLPSNQPQHF
-	TRBV27	-	TRBJ2-1	TGTGCCAGCAGGGAAGGTTGGGGTGGGCAGTTCTTC	CASREGWGGQFF
-	TRBV27	few	TRBJ2-6	TGTGCCAGCAGTTTTGCCTCTGGGGCCAACGTCCTGACTTTC	CASSFASGANVLTF
-	TRBV27	-	TRBJ1-1	TGTGCCAGCAGTTTAGGGGGGGCTTACACTGAAGCTTTCTTT	CASSLGGAYTEAFF
TRBD1	TRBV5-1	-	TRBJ2-7	TGCGCCAGCAGCTATACAGGGGGTGCCGAGAAAATTTACGAGCAGTACTTC	CASSYTGGAEKIYEQYF
-	TRBV6-5	-	TRBJ2-5	TGTGCCAGCAGTCCGGTGGGAAGTTTACAAGAGACCCAGTACTTC	CASSPVGSLQETQYF
-	TRBV27	-	TRBJ1-5	TGTGCCAGCAGTCCCCGGGACATATATCAGCCCCAGCATTTT	CASSPRDIYQPQHF
-	TRBV14	-	TRBJ1-2	TGTGCCAGCAGCCAAGCAACCAAGGACAGCGCGAGTTTCCATAACTATGGCTACACCTTC	CASSQATKDSASFHNYGYTF
TRBD1	TRBV11-2	-	TRBJ1-1	TGTGCCAGCAGCCCGACTGGAGACAGGGTTAGGACTGAAGCTTTCTTT	CASSPTGDRVRTEAFF
TRBD1	TRBV5-1	-	TRBJ2-7	TGCGCCAGCAGCGAAGACAGGGCCAGCTACGAGCAGTACTTC	CASSEDRASYEQYF
-	TRBV10-2	once	TRBJ2-5	TGCGCCAGCAGTGAGAAGGGCTACCGGGGGACCCAGTACTTC	CASSEKGYRGTQYF
-	TRBV9	-	TRBJ1-3	TGTGCCAGCAGCTACGACAGTGGAAACACCATATATTTT	CASSYDSGNTIYF
TRBD2	TRBV27	-	TRBJ2-2	TGTGCCAGTAGCGGGGGTGGGAGGATTACTATCGGGGAGCTGTTTTTT	CASSGGGRITIGELFF
-	TRBV6-5	once	TRBJ2-1	TGTGCCAGCGGAATCAATGAGCAGTTCTTC	CASGINEQFF
TRBD1	TRBV2	-	TRBJ1-5	TGTGCCAGCACTGACAGGGAGTATGGTGACAATCAGCCCCAGCATTTT	CASTDREYGDNQPQHF
-	TRBV4-2	-	TRBJ1-1	TGTGCCACTAGGCCCGTTGATGAGACTGAAGCTTTCTTT	CATRPVDETEAFF
-	TRBV6-5	-	TRBJ1-2	TGTGCCAGCAGTTTATCGGCTAACTATGGCTACACCTTC	CASSLSANYGYTF
-	TRBV5-8	once	TRBJ2-5	TGTGCCAGCAGCTTGGGAGGGGTCCCGGGGACCCAGTACTTC	CASSLGGVPGTQYF
-	TRBV5-8	few	TRBJ2-1	TGTGCCAGCAGCTCGGGACGGACCCCCTCCTACAATGAGCAGTTCTTC	CASSSGRTPSYNEQFF
TRBD1	TRBV27	-	TRBJ1-3	TGTGCCAGCAGTTTAGGGACAGGGGCGAACACCATATATTTT	CASSLGTGANTIYF
-	TRBV27	-	TRBJ1-3	TGTGCCAGCAGTTTATCGTTTGGAAACACCATATATTTT	CASSLSFGNTIYF
-	TRBV7-2	-	TRBJ2-1	TGTGCCAGCAGCCACACGGGCTATGAGCAGTTCTTC	CASSHTGYEQFF
TRBD1	TRBV4-1	-	TRBJ1-1	TGCGCCAGCAGCCACTCCCCGACAGGGGGCAGGACTGAAGCTTTCTTT	CASSHSPTGGRTEAFF
-	TRBV6-4	-	TRBJ2-7	TGTGCCAGCAGTGACAAAGGGAGAGAACTATCCTACGAGCAGTACTTC	CASSDKGRELSYEQYF
-	TRBV27	-	TRBJ1-1	TGTGCCAGCAAAACAGGGCTGTACACTGAAGCTTTCTTT	CASKTGLYTEAFF
-	TRBV6-5	-	TRBJ2-7	TGTGCCAGCAGTTACTCGAGTAGTAACGAGCAGTACTTC	CASSYSSSNEQYF
-	TRBV19	-	TRBJ1-5	TGTGCCAGTGGCGGGCCCTCCCGGGGCAATCAGCCCCAGCATTTT	CASGGPSRGNQPQHF
TRBD1	TRBV4-3	medium-sized	TRBJ2-7	TGCGCCAGCAGCCAAGGACAGGGTTTGTACGAGCAGTACTTC	CASSQGQGLYEQYF
-	TRBV7-2	medium-sized	TRBJ1-4	TGTGCCAGCAGCGACGACAGAAGCAATGAAAAACTGTTTTTT	CASSDDRSNEKLFF
-	TRBV27	-	TRBJ2-7	TGTGCCAGCCGTATAGGGGCAGGGACCTACGAGCAGTACTTC	CASRIGAGTYEQYF
TRBD1	TRBV28	-	TRBJ2-5	TGTGCCAGCAGCACGGACAGGGGGAGGGAGACCCAGTACTTC	CASSTDRGRETQYF
-	TRBV5-5	few	TRBJ2-7	TGTGCCAGCAGTCTTGGTAGGGGTTGGGAGCAGTACTTC	CASSLGRGWEQYF
-	TRBV30	-	TRBJ2-1	TGTGCCTGGAGTGTCATAGGCGATGAGCAGTTCTTC	CAWSVIGDEQFF
-	TRBV7-3	few	TRBJ2-2	TGTGCCAGCAGCTCTACAGGGTCGATCACCGGGGAGCTGTTTTTT	CASSSTGSITGELFF
TRBD2	TRBV11-2	few	TRBJ2-7	TGTGCCAGCAGCTACTTTAGCGGGAACTACGAGCAGTACTTC	CASSYFSGNYEQYF
-	TRBV7-6	-	TRBJ2-7	TGTGCCAGCAGCTTAGCTGAGACATCGTCTGAGCAGTACTTC	CASSLAETSSEQYF
-	TRBV6-5	-	TRBJ1-1	TGTGCCAGCAGTCATTACCGGGAGCTTACCACTGAAGCTTTCTTT	CASSHYRELTTEAFF
TRBD1	TRBV13	-	TRBJ1-1	TGTGCCAGCAGCTTAGGGACAGGGGACATGAACACTGAAGCTTTCTTT	CASSLGTGDMNTEAFF
-	TRBV4-2	large	TRBJ1-1	TGTGCCAGCAGCCAAGAAGGTGCGGCAGGGTTGAACACTGAAGCTTTCTTT	CASSQEGAAGLNTEAFF
-	TRBV4-1	-	TRBJ2-1	TGCGCCAGCAGCCAAGACTCGAGCTCCTACAATGAGCAGTTCTTC	CASSQDSSSYNEQFF
TRBD2	TRBV19	-	TRBJ2-3	TGTGCCAGTAGTATCTTAGCGGGAGGAAGCGATACGCAGTATTTT	CASSILAGGSDTQYF
-	TRBV11-2	few	TRBJ2-7	TGTGCCAGCAGCTTAGGAGGGACCTACGAGCAGTACTTC	CASSLGGTYEQYF
TRBD2	TRBV7-9	-	TRBJ2-5	TGTGCCAGCAGCTTCCTTAGCGGGAGGAGGGGAGAGACCCAGTACTTC	CASSFLSGRRGETQYF